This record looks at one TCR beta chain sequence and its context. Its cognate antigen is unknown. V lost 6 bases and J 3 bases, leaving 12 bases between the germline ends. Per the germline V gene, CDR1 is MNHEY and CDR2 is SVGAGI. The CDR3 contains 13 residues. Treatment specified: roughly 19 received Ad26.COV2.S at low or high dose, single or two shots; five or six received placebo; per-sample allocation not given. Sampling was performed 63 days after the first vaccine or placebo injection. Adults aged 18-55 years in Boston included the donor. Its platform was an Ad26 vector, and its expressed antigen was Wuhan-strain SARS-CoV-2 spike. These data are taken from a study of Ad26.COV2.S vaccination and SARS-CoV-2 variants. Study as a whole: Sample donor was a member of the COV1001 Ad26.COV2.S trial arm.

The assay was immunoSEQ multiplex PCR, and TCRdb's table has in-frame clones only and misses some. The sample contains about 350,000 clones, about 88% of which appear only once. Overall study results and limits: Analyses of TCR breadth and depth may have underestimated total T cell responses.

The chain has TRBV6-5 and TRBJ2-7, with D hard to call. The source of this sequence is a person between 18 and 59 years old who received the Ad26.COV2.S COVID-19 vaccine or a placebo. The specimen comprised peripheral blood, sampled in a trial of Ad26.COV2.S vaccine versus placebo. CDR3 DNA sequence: TGTGCCAGCAGCCAGGTCCCGTACTACGAGCAGTACTTC. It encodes CASSQVPYYEQYF.